A selection of T cell receptor beta chains follows, all from one sample in a study of cytomegalovirus exposure and HLA in healthy donors. Measured with immunoSEQ multiplex PCR; TCRdb has only the in-frame clones, and not every one. The sample yields 150,000 or so clones, almost 80% seen once. Sequencing was performed on PBMCs. These receptors originate from a man between 40 and 49 years old in good health and CMV-seropositive. The CDR3 runs from the conserved cysteine through the conserved F or W. Fields, in order: V gene, J gene, D gene, clone size, CDR3 DNA, CDR3 protein. A D gene is named only where the DNA matches it firmly. Clone size is shown for a subset of rows, as once, few, many or a class of expanded clone.

TRBV10-1	TRBJ2-1	TRBD1	NA	TGCGCCAGCAGTCCCGCGGGACAGGGGAGCCATGAGCAGTTCTTC	CASSPAGQGSHEQFF
TRBV2	TRBJ1-2	NA	NA	TGTGCCAGCAGTGAACTCAACTATGGCTACACCTTC	CASSELNYGYTF
TRBV5-1	TRBJ2-1	NA	NA	TGCGCCAGCAGCTTGCTAGCCTCCACCCTAGGGAATGAGCAGTTCTTC	CASSLLASTLGNEQFF
TRBV9	TRBJ2-3	NA	NA	TGTGCCAGCAGCGCCCTTCGAGATACGCAGTATTTT	CASSALRDTQYF
TRBV7-2	TRBJ1-3	TRBD1	few	TGTGCCAGCAGCTTAGCGACAGGGGGGTTTTCTGGAAACACCATATATTTT	CASSLATGGFSGNTIYF
TRBV4-1	TRBJ2-1	TRBD2	NA	TGCGCCAGCAGCTTTCGGACTAGCGGGACCTACAATGAGCAGTTCTTC	CASSFRTSGTYNEQFF
TRBV18	TRBJ2-1	NA	NA	TGTGCCAGCTCACCACTGGACTTTTCCTACAATGAGCAGTTCTTC	CASSPLDFSYNEQFF
TRBV28	TRBJ2-5	NA	NA	TGTGCCAGCCGTGTTACACAAGAGACCCAGTACTTC	CASRVTQETQYF
TRBV5-1	TRBJ2-7	TRBD2	NA	TGCGCCAGCAGCTCTAGCGGGAACCCCTACGAGCAGTACTTC	CASSSSGNPYEQYF
TRBV5-4	TRBJ2-5	TRBD2	NA	TGTGCCAGCAGCTCTAGGACTAGCGGGAGTGAGACCCAGTACTTC	CASSSRTSGSETQYF
TRBV19	TRBJ2-1	NA	once	TGTGCCAGTAGTATTCAAGTGAGCTCCTACAATGAGCAGTTCTTC	CASSIQVSSYNEQFF
TRBV19	TRBJ2-5	TRBD1	NA	TGTGCCAGTAGTGTCGGACAGGGCCCCTGGGAGACCCAGTACTTC	CASSVGQGPWETQYF
TRBV5-8	TRBJ2-1	NA	once	TGTGCCAGCAACACGGGCTCCTACAATGAGCAGTTCTTC	CASNTGSYNEQFF
TRBV7-6	TRBJ1-6	NA	NA	TGTGCCAGCAGCAAATTTGGCACCTATAATTCACCCCTCCACTTT	CASSKFGTYNSPLHF
TRBV6-5	TRBJ2-1	TRBD2	NA	TGTGCCAGCAGCCGGGCGGGGGATTACAATGAGCAGTTCTTC	CASSRAGDYNEQFF
TRBV9	TRBJ2-7	TRBD2	NA	TGTGCCAGCAGCGTAGCAGCGGGAGGGCAACTCTACGAGCAGTACTTC	CASSVAAGGQLYEQYF
TRBV30	TRBJ2-2	NA	NA	TGTGCCTGGAGGGGGCTTACCGGGGAGCTGTTTTTT	CAWRGLTGELFF
TRBV6-4	TRBJ2-1	TRBD2	NA	TGTGCCAGCAAGGGGACTAGCGGGAACGGTGAGCAGTTCTTC	CASKGTSGNGEQFF
TRBV5-1	TRBJ2-7	TRBD1	NA	TGCGCCAGCAGCTGGGTCCCGGGACAGGGGAGGGAGCAGTACTTC	CASSWVPGQGREQYF
TRBV7-6	TRBJ2-3	NA	NA	TGTGCCAGCACTCCATACCCCAGGAGCACAGATACGCAGTATTTT	CASTPYPRSTDTQYF
TRBV18	TRBJ2-2	TRBD1	NA	TGTGCCAGCTCACCGAGGGCCGGGACAGGGAACACCGGGGAGCTGTTTTTT	CASSPRAGTGNTGELFF
TRBV10-3	TRBJ2-1	NA	NA	TGTGCCATCAGTGAGTCGAAAGTTACTTACAATGAGCAGTTCTTC	CAISESKVTYNEQFF
TRBV6-4	TRBJ1-1	NA	NA	TGTGCCAGCAGGACGGGACATCGGAACACTGAAGCTTTCTTT	CASRTGHRNTEAFF
TRBV11-2	TRBJ2-7	NA	NA	TGTGCCAGCAGCTTAGGGTTTCAGGGCCACGAGCAGTACTTC	CASSLGFQGHEQYF
TRBV27	TRBJ2-2	NA	NA	TGTGCCAGCAGTTCGACACTAGGGGGGGAGCTGTTTTTT	CASSSTLGGELFF
TRBV12-5	TRBJ2-1	NA	NA	TGTGCTAGTGGGAGGGACATGGGGTTCAATGAGCAGTTCTTC	CASGRDMGFNEQFF
TRBV28	TRBJ2-3	TRBD2	few	TGTGCCAGCAGCTCACCGGGACTAGCGGGGGGCGAGGCGCAGTATTTT	CASSSPGLAGGEAQYF
TRBV5-1	TRBJ2-5	NA	few	TGCGCCAGCAGCTTGGGACAGGTCGGAGAGACCCAGTACTTC	CASSLGQVGETQYF
TRBV5-8	TRBJ1-1	TRBD1	NA	TGTGCCAGCAGCTTGCCGGACAGGGTTCGGACTGAAGCTTTCTTT	CASSLPDRVRTEAFF
TRBV11-2	TRBJ1-1	NA	once	TGTGCCAGCAGCTTAGTAGAGACAGGGAACACTGAAGCTTTCTTT	CASSLVETGNTEAFF
TRBV6-1	TRBJ2-3	NA	NA	TGTGCCAGCAGCGGTTCCACAGATACGCAGTATTTT	CASSGSTDTQYF
TRBV7-9	TRBJ1-1	NA	NA	TGTGCCAGCAGCGAGTTCAGGGGAACTGAAGCTTTCTTT	CASSEFRGTEAFF
TRBV11-3	TRBJ1-1	TRBD1	NA	TGTGCCACGAGACAGGGGGCTCGGAACACTGAAGCTTTCTTT	CATRQGARNTEAFF
TRBV10-3	TRBJ1-1	TRBD1	once	TGTGCCATCAGTGAGTCGAATGCTCCAACGAGACAGGGTGAGGTTCCCATGGAGGGGGAAGCTTTCTTT	CAISESNAPTRQGEVPMEGEAFF
TRBV9	TRBJ2-5	TRBD2	NA	TGTGCCAGCAGTGTAACCGGGACTAGCGATTTGGCCCAGTACTTC	CASSVTGTSDLAQYF
TRBV5-4	TRBJ2-1	NA	NA	TGTGCCAGCAGCTTGGAGCGGCACACTCCTGGGAATGAGCAGTTCTTC	CASSLERHTPGNEQFF
TRBV2	TRBJ1-2	TRBD1	NA	TGTGCCAGCAGTTGGGACAGTGCAAAATATGGCTACACCTTC	CASSWDSAKYGYTF
TRBV6-4	TRBJ2-7	NA	NA	TGTGCCATTTGGGACACGAGCTACGAGCAGTACTTC	CAIWDTSYEQYF
TRBV28	TRBJ1-1	TRBD1	few	TGTGCCAGCAGTTTCGGGACAGGGGGAACTGAAGCTTTCTTT	CASSFGTGGTEAFF
TRBV18	TRBJ2-3	NA	NA	TGTGCCAGCTCACCACCCACGGGAAATACGCAGTATTTT	CASSPPTGNTQYF
TRBV15	TRBJ1-4	TRBD1	once	TGTGCCACCAGCCCCCGGGCCTCAGGGGGTGAAAAACTGTTTTTT	CATSPRASGGEKLFF
TRBV5-6	TRBJ1-4	NA	few	TGTGCCAGCAGCTCACCAACAACCGCGGGTAACGTAAAACTGTTTTTT	CASSSPTTAGNVKLFF
TRBV12-5	TRBJ2-7	NA	NA	TGTGCTAGTGGTTTGAGGGGCCTCGAGATACCAGGGCCCTACGAGCAGTACTTC	CASGLRGLEIPGPYEQYF
TRBV5-1	TRBJ1-1	TRBD1	NA	TGCGCCAGCAGCTTGCAGGGGGCAGACACTGAAGCTTTCTTT	CASSLQGADTEAFF
TRBV5-1	TRBJ2-3	TRBD1	NA	TGCGCCAGCAGCTTAGACAGGGGAGGTAGCACAGATACGCAGTATTTT	CASSLDRGGSTDTQYF
TRBV28	TRBJ1-2	TRBD1	NA	TGTGCCAGCAGCATCGGGACAGGGACTACTAACTATGGCTACACCTTC	CASSIGTGTTNYGYTF
TRBV29-1	TRBJ2-1	NA	NA	TGCAGCGTTGCAGCGGAGCTAAATGAGCAGTTCTTC	CSVAAELNEQFF
TRBV5-1	TRBJ2-1	NA	NA	TGCGCCAGCAGCTTGAGGGGGGGAGCGGGTGACAATGAGCAGTTCTTC	CASSLRGGAGDNEQFF
TRBV7-6	TRBJ2-3	TRBD2	once	TGTGCCAGCAGTCGGACTAGCGGGAGTGCAGATACGCAGTATTTT	CASSRTSGSADTQYF
TRBV5-1	TRBJ2-1	NA	once	TGCGCCAGCACCCCGTATAGCGGCAGCTCCTACAATGAGCAGTTCTTC	CASTPYSGSSYNEQFF
TRBV6-6	TRBJ1-1	NA	NA	TGTGCCAGCAGTTACGTCAGGGAGAACACTGAAGCTTTCTTT	CASSYVRENTEAFF
TRBV9	TRBJ2-5	NA	NA	TGTGCCAGCAGCGTAGATCAGTACCAAGAGACCCAGTACTTC	CASSVDQYQETQYF
TRBV19	TRBJ2-7	TRBD2	NA	TGTGCCAGTAGTATAATGGCGGGAGTAAGCTACGAGCAGTACTTC	CASSIMAGVSYEQYF